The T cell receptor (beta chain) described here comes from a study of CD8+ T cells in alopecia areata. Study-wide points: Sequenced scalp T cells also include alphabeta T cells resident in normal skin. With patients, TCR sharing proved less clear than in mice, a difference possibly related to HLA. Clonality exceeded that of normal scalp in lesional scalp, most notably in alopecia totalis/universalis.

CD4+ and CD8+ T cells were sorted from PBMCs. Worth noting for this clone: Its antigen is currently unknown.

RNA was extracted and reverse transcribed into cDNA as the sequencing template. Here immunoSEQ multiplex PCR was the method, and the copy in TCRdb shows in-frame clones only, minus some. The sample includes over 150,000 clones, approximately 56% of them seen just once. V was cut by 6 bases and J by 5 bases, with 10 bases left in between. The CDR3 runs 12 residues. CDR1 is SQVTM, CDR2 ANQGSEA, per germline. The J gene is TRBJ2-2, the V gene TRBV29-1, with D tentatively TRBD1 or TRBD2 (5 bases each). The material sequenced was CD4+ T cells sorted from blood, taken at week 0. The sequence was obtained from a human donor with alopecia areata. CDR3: CSVGTRTGELFF. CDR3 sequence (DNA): TGCAGCGTGGGGACGAGAACCGGGGAGCTGTTTTTT.